What follows describes a single T cell receptor (beta chain). Its antigen is still unknown. This specimen comes from a study of T cells in Graves' hyperthyroidism and ophthalmopathy. Findings of the study overall: In blood, most of the thyroid clonotypes expanded above 0.001 were also present.

RNA transcripts yielded amplified TCR beta CDR3 regions. Using the HTBI primer set, a first-round RT-PCR was run on the TCR CDR3. TCRdb fed the multiplex PCR reads into MiXCR, producing one record per CDR3 protein. Of about 840,000 distinct CDR3 sequences listed, about 38% are singletons. The sequencing sample was made of blood. The TCR sequence derives from a young man with Graves' hyperthyroidism.

The CDR3 is CATAPTDTEAFF. CDR3 DNA sequence: TGTGCCACCGCCCCGACAGACACTGAAGCTTTCTTT. This chain joins TRBV9 and TRBJ1-1; D is possibly TRBD1 (5 bases). The ends were cut back, 9 bases at V and 3 bases at J, with 12 bases in the middle. Germline V gene lookup returns CDR1 SGDLS and CDR2 YYNGEE. CDR3 length: 12 amino acids.